A few counts support the clone carrying this TCR beta chain. The data belong to a study of identical twins. V was cut by 0 bases and J by 0 bases, with 10 bases left in between. Germline assignment: CDR1 SGHRS and CDR2 YFSETQ. CDR3 length: 16 amino acids. TCRdb redid the calling of the 5' RACE reads with MiXCR, one entry per CDR3 protein. The repertoire has about 530,000 distinct CDR3 sequences, 13% to 15% of them found once; the top ten carry 0.44%. This sample was shared with a second study, whose subject was yellow fever vaccine responses in identical twins. From that report: After vaccination, twins' T cell response reportedly seemed partly convergent, partly personalized.

This sequence was found in a young woman in good health. The rearrangement joins TRBV5-1 to TRBJ1-3; possibly TRBD1 for D (5 bases). Sequenced: CD4+ T cells sorted from blood. The DNA for the CDR3 is TGCGCCAGCAGCTTGGGGGGGACGAGCTCTGGAAACACCATATATTTT. This translates into CASSLGGTSSGNTIYF.